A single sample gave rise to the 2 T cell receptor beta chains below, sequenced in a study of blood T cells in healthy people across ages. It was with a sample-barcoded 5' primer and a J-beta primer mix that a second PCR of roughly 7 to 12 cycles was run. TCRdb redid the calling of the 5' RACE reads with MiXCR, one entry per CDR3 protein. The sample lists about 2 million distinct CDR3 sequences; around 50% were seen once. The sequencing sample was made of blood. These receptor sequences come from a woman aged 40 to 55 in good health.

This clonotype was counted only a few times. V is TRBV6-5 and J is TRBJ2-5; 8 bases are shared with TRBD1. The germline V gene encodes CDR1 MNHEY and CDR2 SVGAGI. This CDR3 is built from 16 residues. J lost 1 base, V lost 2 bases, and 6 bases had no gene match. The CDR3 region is CASSYHGQGLQETQYF. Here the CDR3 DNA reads TGTGCCAGCAGTTACCACGGACAGGGTCTCCAAGAGACCCAGTACTTC.

CDR3 in DNA: TGTGCCAGCAGGCAGACAGGGGAGGGAGATACGCAGTATTTT. This gives the protein CASRQTGEGDTQYF. The V and J genes are TRBV7-9 and TRBJ2-3; D is perhaps TRBD1 (8 bases). The CDR3 loop spans 14 amino acids. CDR1 and CDR2 from the germline V gene are SEHNR and FQNEAQ (reference sequence). V shed 6 bases and J shed 5 bases, with 15 bases lying between them. Looking up the rest from reference TRBV7-9 and TRBJ2-3 gives the full variable domain: DTGVSQNPRHKITKRGQNVTFRCDPISEHNRLYWYRQTLGQGPEFLTYFQNEAQLEKSRLLSDRFSAERPKGSFSTLEIQRTEQGDSAMYLCASRQTGEGDTQYFGPGTRLTVL.